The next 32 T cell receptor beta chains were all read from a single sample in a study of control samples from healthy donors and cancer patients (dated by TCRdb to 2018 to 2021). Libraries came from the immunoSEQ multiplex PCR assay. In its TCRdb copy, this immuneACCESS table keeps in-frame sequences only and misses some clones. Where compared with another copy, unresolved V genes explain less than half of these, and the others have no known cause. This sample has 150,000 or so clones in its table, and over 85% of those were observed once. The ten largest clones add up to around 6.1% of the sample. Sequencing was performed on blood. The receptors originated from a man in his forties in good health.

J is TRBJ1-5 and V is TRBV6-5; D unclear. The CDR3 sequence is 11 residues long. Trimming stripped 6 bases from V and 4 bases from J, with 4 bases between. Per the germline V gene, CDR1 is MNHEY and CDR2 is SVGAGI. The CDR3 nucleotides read TGTGCCAGCAGCTTAAATCAGCCCCAGCATTTT. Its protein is CASSLNQPQHF.

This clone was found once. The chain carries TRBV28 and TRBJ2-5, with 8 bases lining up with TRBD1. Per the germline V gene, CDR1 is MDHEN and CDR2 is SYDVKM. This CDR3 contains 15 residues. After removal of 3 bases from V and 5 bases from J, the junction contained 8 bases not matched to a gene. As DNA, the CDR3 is TGTGCCAGCAGTTTTCAGGGGGCGGACGGCGAGACCCAGTACTTC. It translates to CASSFQGADGETQYF.

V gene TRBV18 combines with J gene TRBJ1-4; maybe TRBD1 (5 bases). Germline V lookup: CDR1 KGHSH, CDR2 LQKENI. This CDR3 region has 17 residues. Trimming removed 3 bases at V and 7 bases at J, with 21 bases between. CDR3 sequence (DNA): TGTGCCAGCTCACCTCTAGGGGCAAGGGGTGCTGGTGAAAAACTGTTTTTT. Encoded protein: CASSPLGARGAGEKLFF.

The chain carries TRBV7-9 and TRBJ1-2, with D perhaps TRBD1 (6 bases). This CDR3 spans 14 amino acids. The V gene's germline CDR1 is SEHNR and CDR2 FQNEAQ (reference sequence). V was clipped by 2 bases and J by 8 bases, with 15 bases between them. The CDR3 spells CASSLPGQGGGYTF. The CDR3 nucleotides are TGTGCCAGCAGCTTACCGGGACAAGGGGGAGGCTACACCTTC. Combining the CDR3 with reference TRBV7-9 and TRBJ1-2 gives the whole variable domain DTGVSQNPRHKITKRGQNVTFRCDPISEHNRLYWYRQTLGQGPEFLTYFQNEAQLEKSRLLSDRFSAERPKGSFSTLEIQRTEQGDSAMYLCASSLPGQGGGYTFGSGTRLTVV.

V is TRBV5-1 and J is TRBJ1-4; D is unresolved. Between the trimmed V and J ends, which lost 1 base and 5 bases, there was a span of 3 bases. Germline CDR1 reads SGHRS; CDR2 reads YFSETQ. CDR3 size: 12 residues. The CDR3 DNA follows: TGCGCCAGCAGCTTGCGGAATGAAAAACTGTTTTTT. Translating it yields CASSLRNEKLFF.

CDR3 region: CASSPGEKLFF. The CDR3 nucleotides are TGTGCCAGTTCCCCGGGAGAAAAACTGTTTTTT. The V call is TRBV6-6, the J call TRBJ1-4; D is unresolved. Per the germline V gene, CDR1 is MNHNY and CDR2 is SVGAGI (reference sequence). The CDR3 covers 11 residues. Trimming removed 9 bases at V and 8 bases at J, with 10 bases between.

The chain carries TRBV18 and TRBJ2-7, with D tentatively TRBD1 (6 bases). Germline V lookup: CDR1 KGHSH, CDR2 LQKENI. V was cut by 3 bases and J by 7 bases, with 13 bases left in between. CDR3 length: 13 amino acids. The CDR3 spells CASSPGHPQEQYF. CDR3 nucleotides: TGTGCCAGCTCACCGGGACACCCCCAGGAGCAGTACTTC.

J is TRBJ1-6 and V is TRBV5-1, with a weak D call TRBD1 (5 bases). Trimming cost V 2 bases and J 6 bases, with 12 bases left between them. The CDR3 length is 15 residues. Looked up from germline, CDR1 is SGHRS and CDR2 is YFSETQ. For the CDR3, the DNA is TGCGCCAGCAGCTTTCTAGGGGACCCTAATTCACCCCTCCACTTT. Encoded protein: CASSFLGDPNSPLHF.

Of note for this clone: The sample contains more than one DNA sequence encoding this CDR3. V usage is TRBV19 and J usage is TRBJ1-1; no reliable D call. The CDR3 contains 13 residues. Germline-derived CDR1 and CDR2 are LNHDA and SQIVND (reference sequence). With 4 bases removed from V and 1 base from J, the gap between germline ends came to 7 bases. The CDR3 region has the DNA TGTGCCAGTAGTACGGGTGGGAACACTGAAGCTTTCTTT. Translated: CASSTGGNTEAFF.

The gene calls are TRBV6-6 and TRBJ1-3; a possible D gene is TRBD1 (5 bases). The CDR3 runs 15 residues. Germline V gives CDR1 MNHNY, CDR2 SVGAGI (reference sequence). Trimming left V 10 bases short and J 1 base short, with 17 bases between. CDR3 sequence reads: CAIEPGDPSGNTIYF. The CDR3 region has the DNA TGTGCCATAGAACCCGGGGACCCTTCTGGAAACACCATATATTTT.

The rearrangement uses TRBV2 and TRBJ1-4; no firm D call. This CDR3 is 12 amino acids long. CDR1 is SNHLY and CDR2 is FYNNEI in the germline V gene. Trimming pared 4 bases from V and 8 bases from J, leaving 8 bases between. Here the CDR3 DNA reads TGTGCCAGCAGTGTGGCCGTGGAAAAACTGTTTTTT. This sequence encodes CASSVAVEKLFF. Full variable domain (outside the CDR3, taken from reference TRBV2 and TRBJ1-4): EPEVTQTPSHQVTQMGQEVILRCVPISNHLYFYWYRQILGQKVEFLVSFYNNEISEKSEIFDDQFSVERPDGSNFTLKIRSTKLEDSAMYFCASSVAVEKLFFGSGTQLSVL.

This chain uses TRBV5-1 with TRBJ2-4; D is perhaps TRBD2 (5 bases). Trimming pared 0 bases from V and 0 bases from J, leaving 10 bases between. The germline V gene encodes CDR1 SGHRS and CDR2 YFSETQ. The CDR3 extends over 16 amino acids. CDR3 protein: CASSLGPGRAKNIQYF. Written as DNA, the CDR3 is TGCGCCAGCAGCTTGGGTCCTGGGAGAGCCAAAAACATTCAGTACTTC.

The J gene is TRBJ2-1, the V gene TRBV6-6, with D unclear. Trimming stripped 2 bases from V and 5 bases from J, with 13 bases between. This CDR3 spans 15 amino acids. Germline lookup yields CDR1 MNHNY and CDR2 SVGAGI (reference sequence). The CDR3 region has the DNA TGTGCCAGCAGTTACGCTAAGGACCGACACAATGAGCAGTTCTTC. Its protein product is CASSYAKDRHNEQFF.

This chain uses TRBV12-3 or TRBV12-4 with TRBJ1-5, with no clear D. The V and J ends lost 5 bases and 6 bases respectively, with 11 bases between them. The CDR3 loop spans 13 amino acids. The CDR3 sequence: CASSKSPLQPQHF. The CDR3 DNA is TGTGCCAGCAGTAAAAGCCCCCTTCAGCCCCAGCATTTT.

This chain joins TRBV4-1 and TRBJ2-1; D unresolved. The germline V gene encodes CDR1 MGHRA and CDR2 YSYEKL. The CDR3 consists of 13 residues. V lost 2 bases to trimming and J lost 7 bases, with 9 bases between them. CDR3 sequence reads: CASSQYRPNEQFF. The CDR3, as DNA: TGCGCCAGCAGCCAATATAGACCGAATGAGCAGTTCTTC.

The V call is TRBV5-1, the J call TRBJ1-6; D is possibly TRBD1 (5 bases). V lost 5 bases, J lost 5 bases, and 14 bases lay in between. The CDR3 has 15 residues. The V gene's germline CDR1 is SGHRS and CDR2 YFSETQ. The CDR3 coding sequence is TGCGCCAGCAGGGGGTGGACAAACAATAATTCACCCCTCCACTTT. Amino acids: CASRGWTNNNSPLHF.

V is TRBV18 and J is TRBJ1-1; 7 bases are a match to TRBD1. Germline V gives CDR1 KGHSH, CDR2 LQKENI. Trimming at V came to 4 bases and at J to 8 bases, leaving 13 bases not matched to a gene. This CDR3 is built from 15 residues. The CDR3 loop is CASSHGQDSSLEAFF. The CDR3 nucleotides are TGTGCCAGCTCACACGGACAGGATTCCTCCCTAGAAGCTTTCTTT. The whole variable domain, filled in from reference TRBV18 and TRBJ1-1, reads NAGVMQNPRHLVRRRGQEARLRCSPMKGHSHVYWYRQLPEEGLKFMVYLQKENIIDESGMPKERFSAEFPKEGPSILRIQQVVRGDSAAYFCASSHGQDSSLEAFFGQGTRLTVV.

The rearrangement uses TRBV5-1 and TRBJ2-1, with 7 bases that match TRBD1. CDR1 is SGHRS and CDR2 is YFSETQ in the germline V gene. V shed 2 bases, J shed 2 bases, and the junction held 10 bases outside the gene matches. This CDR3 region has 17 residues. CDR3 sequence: CASSFTDREETYNEQFF. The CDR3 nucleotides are TGCGCCAGCAGCTTCACCGACAGGGAAGAAACCTACAATGAGCAGTTCTTC.

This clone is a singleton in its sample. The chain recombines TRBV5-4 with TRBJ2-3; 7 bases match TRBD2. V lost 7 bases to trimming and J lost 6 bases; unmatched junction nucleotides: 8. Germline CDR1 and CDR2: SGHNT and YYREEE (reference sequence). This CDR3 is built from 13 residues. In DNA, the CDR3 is TGTGCCAGCCGTCCCCGGGGGGTGGATACGCAGTATTTT. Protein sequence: CASRPRGVDTQYF.

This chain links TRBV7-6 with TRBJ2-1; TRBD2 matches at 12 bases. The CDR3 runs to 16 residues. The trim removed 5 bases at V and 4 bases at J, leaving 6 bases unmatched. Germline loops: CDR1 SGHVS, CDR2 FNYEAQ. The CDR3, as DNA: TGTGCCAGCAGCCCGACTAGCGGGGGAAGGTACAATGAGCAGTTCTTC. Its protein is CASSPTSGGRYNEQFF.

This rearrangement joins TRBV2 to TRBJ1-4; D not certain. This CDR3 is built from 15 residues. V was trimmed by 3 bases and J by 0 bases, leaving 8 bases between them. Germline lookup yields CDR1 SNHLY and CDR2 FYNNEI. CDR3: CASSELLPTNEKLFF. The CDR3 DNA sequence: TGTGCCAGCAGTGAGCTTCTCCCAACTAATGAAAAACTGTTTTTT.

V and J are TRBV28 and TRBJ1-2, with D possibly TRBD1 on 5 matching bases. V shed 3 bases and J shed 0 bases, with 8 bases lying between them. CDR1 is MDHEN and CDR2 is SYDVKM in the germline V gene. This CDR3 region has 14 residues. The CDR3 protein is CASSLAGANYGYTF. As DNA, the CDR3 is TGTGCCAGCAGTTTGGCGGGGGCTAACTATGGCTACACCTTC.

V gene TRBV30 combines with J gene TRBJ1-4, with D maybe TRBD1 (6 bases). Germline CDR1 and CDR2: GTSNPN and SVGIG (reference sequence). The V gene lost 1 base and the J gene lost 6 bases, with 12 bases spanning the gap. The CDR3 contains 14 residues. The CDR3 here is CAWSGDQGYEKLFF. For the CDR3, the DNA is TGTGCCTGGAGTGGCGATCAGGGGTATGAAAAACTGTTTTTT.

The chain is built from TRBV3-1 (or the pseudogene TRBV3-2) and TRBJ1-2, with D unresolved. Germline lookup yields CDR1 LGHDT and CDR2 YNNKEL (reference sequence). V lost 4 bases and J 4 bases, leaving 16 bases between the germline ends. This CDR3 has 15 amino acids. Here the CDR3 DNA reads TGTGCCAGCAGCCCCCAAGGCCTCTCTTCCTATGGCTACACCTTC. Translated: CASSPQGLSSYGYTF.

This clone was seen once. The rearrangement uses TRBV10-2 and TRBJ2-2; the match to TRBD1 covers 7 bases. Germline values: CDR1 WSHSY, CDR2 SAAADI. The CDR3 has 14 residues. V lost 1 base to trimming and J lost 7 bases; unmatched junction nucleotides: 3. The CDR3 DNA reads TGCGCCAGCAGTGAGTTAGGGGGCGTCGGGGAGCTGTTTTTT. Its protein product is CASSELGGVGELFF.

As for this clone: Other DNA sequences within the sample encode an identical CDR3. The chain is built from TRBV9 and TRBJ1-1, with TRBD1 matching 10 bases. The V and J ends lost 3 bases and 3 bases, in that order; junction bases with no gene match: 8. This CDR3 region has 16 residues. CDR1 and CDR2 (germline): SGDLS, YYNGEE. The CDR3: CASSAGTGVRYTEAFF. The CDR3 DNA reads TGTGCCAGCAGCGCCGGGACAGGGGTTCGGTACACTGAAGCTTTCTTT.

DNA for the CDR3: TGTGCCTGGAGTGTTCCGAACACCGGGGAGCTGTTTTTT. Protein product: CAWSVPNTGELFF. The rearrangement uses TRBV30 and TRBJ2-2; no definite D call. V was shortened by 0 bases and J by 0 bases, with 2 bases between the two germline ends. The germline gives CDR1 GTSNPN, CDR2 SVGIG (reference sequence). The CDR3 covers 13 residues.

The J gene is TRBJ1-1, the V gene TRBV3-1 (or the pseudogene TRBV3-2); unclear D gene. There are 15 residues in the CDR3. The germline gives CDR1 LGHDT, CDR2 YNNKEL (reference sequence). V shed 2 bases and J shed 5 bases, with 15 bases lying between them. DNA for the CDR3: TGTGCCAGCAGCCAAAATACCGGGATGCCGACTGAAGCTTTCTTT. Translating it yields CASSQNTGMPTEAFF.

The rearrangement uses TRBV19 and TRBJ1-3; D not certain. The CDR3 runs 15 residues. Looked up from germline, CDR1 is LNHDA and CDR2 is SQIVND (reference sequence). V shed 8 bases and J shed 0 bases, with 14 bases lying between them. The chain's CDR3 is CASRLQAGSGNTIYF. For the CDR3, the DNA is TGTGCCAGTCGGCTCCAGGCGGGCTCTGGAAACACCATATATTTT. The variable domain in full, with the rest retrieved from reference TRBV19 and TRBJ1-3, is DGGITQSPKYLFRKEGQNVTLSCEQNLNHDAMYWYRQDPGQGLRLIYYSQIVNDFQKGDIAEGYSVSREKKESFPLTVTSAQKNPTAFYLCASRLQAGSGNTIYFGEGSWLTVV.

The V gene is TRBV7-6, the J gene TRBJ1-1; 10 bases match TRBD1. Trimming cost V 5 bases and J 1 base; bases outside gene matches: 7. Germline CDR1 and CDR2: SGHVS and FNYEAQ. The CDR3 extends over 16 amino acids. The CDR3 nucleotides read TGTGCCAGCAGCCCCCGACAGGGGGCGGCGAACACTGAAGCTTTCTTT. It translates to CASSPRQGAANTEAFF.

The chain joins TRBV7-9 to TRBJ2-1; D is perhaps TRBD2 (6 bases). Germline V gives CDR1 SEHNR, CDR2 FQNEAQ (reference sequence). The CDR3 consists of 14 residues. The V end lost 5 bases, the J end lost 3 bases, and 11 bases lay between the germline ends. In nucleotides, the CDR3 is TGTGCCAGCAGCCGGGACTTGATCTACAATGAGCAGTTCTTC. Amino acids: CASSRDLIYNEQFF.

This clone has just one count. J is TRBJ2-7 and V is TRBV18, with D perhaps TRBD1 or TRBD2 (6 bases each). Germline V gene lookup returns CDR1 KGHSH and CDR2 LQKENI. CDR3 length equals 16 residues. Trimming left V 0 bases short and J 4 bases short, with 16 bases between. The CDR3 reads CASSPPEHGGRYEQYF. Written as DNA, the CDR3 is TGTGCCAGCTCACCACCGGAACATGGGGGGCGATACGAGCAGTACTTC.